This passage covers 26 T cell receptor beta chains from one sample sequenced in a study of blood T cells in healthy people across ages. A second 7 to 11 cycle PCR used barcoded and J-beta primers. One entry per CDR3 protein results from TCRdb running MiXCR on the 5' RACE reads. The sample yields about 400,000 distinct CDR3 sequences, roughly half seen once. The sequenced sample consisted of blood. These receptor sequences come from a man aged 55 to 70 in good health.

This chain links TRBV7-9 with TRBJ1-2, with a tentative D call TRBD1 (6 bases). The CDR3 has 14 residues. Germline CDR1 and CDR2: SEHNR and FQNEAQ (reference sequence). Trimming shortened V by 5 bases and J by 4 bases, and 14 bases separated the two germline ends. CDR3 DNA sequence: TGTGCCAGCAGCCCTGGGGGCGATCTCTATGGCTACACCTTC. This gives the protein CASSPGGDLYGYTF. Looking up the rest from reference TRBV7-9 and TRBJ1-2 gives the full variable domain: DTGVSQNPRHKITKRGQNVTFRCDPISEHNRLYWYRQTLGQGPEFLTYFQNEAQLEKSRLLSDRFSAERPKGSFSTLEIQRTEQGDSAMYLCASSPGGDLYGYTFGSGTRLTVV.

As regards this clonotype: Germline and junction disagree at one end, which may indicate a read error. This chain uses TRBV29-1 with TRBJ2-1; unclear D gene. Germline CDR1 reads SQVTM; CDR2 reads ANQGSEA. The CDR3 is 10 residues long. The CDR3 reads CSVEVNEQFF. As DNA, the CDR3 is TGCAGCGTCGAAGTAAATGAGCAGTTCTTC.

The chain recombines TRBV28 with TRBJ2-7; D gene uncertain. The J call may be wrong; the DNA end is better matched by TRBJ2-4. Germline CDR1 is MDHEN and CDR2 is SYDVKM. The CDR3 is 14 residues long. In DNA, the CDR3 is TGTGCCAGCACCCAGCCGGGTAGCAAAAACATTCAGTACTTC. The encoded protein is CASTQPGSKNIQYF.

On this clonotype itself: One base away lies a much larger clone, so this may be a sequencing read error. For the CDR3, the DNA is TGTGCCAGCAGTTTGGTTGAAGGGAGCGACGAGCAGTACTTC. Protein: CASSLVEGSDEQYF. The chain recombines TRBV12-3 or TRBV12-4 with TRBJ2-7; D perhaps matches TRBD2 (5 bases). CDR3 length: 14 residues. V was trimmed by 3 bases and J by 5 bases, leaving 14 bases between them.

This clonotype showed up just a few times. The chain combines TRBV18 with TRBJ2-5; 8 bases fit TRBD1. CDR1 KGHSH and CDR2 LQKENI come from the germline V gene. V lost 3 bases to trimming and J lost 3 bases; unmatched junction nucleotides: 6. There are 15 residues in the CDR3. The CDR3 sequence: CASSPPDRGEETQYF. The CDR3 DNA reads as TGTGCCAGCTCACCTCCAGACAGGGGAGAAGAGACCCAGTACTTC.

The chain uses TRBV5-6 and TRBJ2-5, with TRBD2 as a possible D gene (5 bases). The germline CDR1 and CDR2 sequences are SGHDT and YYEEEE. The germline V and J ends were trimmed by 4 bases and 7 bases, with 17 bases remaining between them. There are 14 residues in the CDR3. CDR3 sequence: CASSPFGTAGTQYF. The CDR3 bases are TGTGCCAGCAGCCCGTTCGGCACCGCGGGGACCCAGTACTTC.

The sample holds a few counts of this clonotype. V and J are TRBV19 and TRBJ1-2; D is unclear. The CDR3 loop spans 13 amino acids. Trimming removed 3 bases at V and 3 bases at J, with 8 bases between. The V gene's germline CDR1 is LNHDA and CDR2 SQIVND (reference sequence). The CDR3 is CASSIYGDYGYTF. DNA for the CDR3: TGTGCCAGTAGTATCTACGGGGACTATGGCTACACCTTC.

The rearrangement links TRBV7-9 to TRBJ1-1; D gene uncertain. The CDR3 runs 19 residues. V was pared by 5 bases and J by 0 bases, with 25 bases between. Germline CDR1 reads SEHNR; CDR2 reads FQNEAQ (reference sequence). As DNA, the CDR3 is TGTGCCAGCAGCCCACCTTTCCCGCGGCAGACCTTAATGAACACTGAAGCTTTCTTT. This codes for CASSPPFPRQTLMNTEAFF. The variable domain in full, completed from reference TRBV7-9 and TRBJ1-1, reads DTGVSQNPRHKITKRGQNVTFRCDPISEHNRLYWYRQTLGQGPEFLTYFQNEAQLEKSRLLSDRFSAERPKGSFSTLEIQRTEQGDSAMYLCASSPPFPRQTLMNTEAFFGQGTRLTVV.

A single count supports this clonotype. V is TRBV6-2 or TRBV6-3 and J is TRBJ2-5; 13 bases match TRBD2. The CDR3 is 15 residues long. Germline assignment: CDR1 MNHEY and CDR2 SVGEGT. Germline trimming cut 7 bases from V and 11 bases from J; bases unmatched to any gene: 13. In nucleotides, the CDR3 is TGTGCCAGCAACCCACTAGCGGGAGGGATCAATGAGCAGTACTTC. The encoded protein is CASNPLAGGINEQYF.

This clonotype appeared once. The chain links TRBV18 to TRBJ2-1; TRBD2 agrees at 9 bases. With 3 bases clipped from V and 8 bases from J, the junction kept 11 bases outside the gene matches. The germline V gene encodes CDR1 KGHSH and CDR2 LQKENI. CDR3 length: 16 residues. The CDR3 DNA follows: TGTGCCAGCTCACCGCCGGGACTAGCATCGGGCCATGAGCAGTTCTTC. This codes for CASSPPGLASGHEQFF.

This chain joins TRBV5-1 and TRBJ2-5; D is undetermined. Trimming shortened V by 4 bases and J by 1 base, and 8 bases separated the two germline ends. CDR3 length: 13 residues. The germline V gene has CDR1 SGHRS and CDR2 YFSETQ. The CDR3 nucleotides read TGCGCCAGCAGCGAGATGGTCCAAGAGACCCAGTACTTC. Translated, it gives CASSEMVQETQYF. Based on the CDR3 plus reference TRBV5-1 and TRBJ2-5, the full variable domain is KAGVTQTPRYLIKTRGQQVTLSCSPISGHRSVSWYQQTPGQGLQFLFEYFSETQRNKGNFPGRFSGRQFSNSRSEMNVSTLELGDSALYLCASSEMVQETQYFGPGTRLLVL.

This clonotype appeared a few times. The chain links TRBV5-1 to TRBJ2-5, with 7 bases aligning to TRBD2. CDR1 and CDR2 from the germline V gene are SGHRS and YFSETQ. The CDR3 has 15 amino acids. V lost 10 bases to trimming and J lost 2 bases; unmatched junction nucleotides: 14. The CDR3: CACRGSPQDQETQYF. The CDR3 DNA reads TGCGCCTGCCGCGGGAGTCCCCAGGATCAAGAGACCCAGTACTTC.

This clonotype was seen only a few times. The rearrangement uses TRBV13 and TRBJ2-7, with 9 bases that match TRBD2. The CDR3 runs 16 residues. Germline V gives CDR1 PRHDT, CDR2 FYEKMQ (reference sequence). V was pared by 2 bases and J by 4 bases, with 9 bases of the junction left unmatched. Here the CDR3 reads CASSLNRIAGEYEQYF. The CDR3 bases are TGTGCCAGCAGCTTAAATCGTATAGCGGGGGAGTACGAGCAGTACTTC.

The genes are TRBV20-1 and TRBJ2-7; D remains unclear. Germline V gives CDR1 DFQATT, CDR2 SNEGSKA (reference sequence). The CDR3 is 14 residues long. V was trimmed by 1 base and J by 2 bases, leaving 12 bases between them. The CDR3 DNA reads TGCAGTGCTAGAGGCGGCTTGCCTGCCTACGAGCAGTACTTC. This codes for CSARGGLPAYEQYF.

This clonotype showed up many times. The chain uses TRBV10-3 and TRBJ1-2; D is possibly TRBD1 (5 bases). Germline CDR1 and CDR2: ENHRY and SYGVKD. Trimming shortened V by 3 bases and J by 7 bases, and 18 bases separated the two germline ends. The length of the CDR3 is 15 residues. Here the CDR3 reads CAISDPGTSVTGYTF. The DNA of the CDR3 is TGTGCCATCAGTGACCCCGGGACTTCGGTCACTGGCTACACCTTC.

This clonotype was detected a few times. V is TRBV7-2 and J is TRBJ2-1; D is perhaps TRBD1 or TRBD2 (5 bases each). Deletions cut 6 bases from V and 6 bases from J, with 15 bases between. Germline CDR1 and CDR2: SGHTA and FQGNSA. CDR3 length: 14 amino acids. CDR3 DNA sequence: TGTGCCAGCAGTCGGGACGCAAACGTCAATGAGCAGTTCTTC. This codes for CASSRDANVNEQFF.

This chain connects TRBV25-1 to TRBJ2-1; TRBD2 matches 8 bases. Germline lookup yields CDR1 MGHDK and CDR2 SYGVNS. Germline trimming cut 10 bases from V and 9 bases from J; bases unmatched to any gene: 11. CDR3 length equals 13 residues. The CDR3 DNA sequence: TGTGCCACCAACCCGGGGGGGCCGGGTGAGCAGTTCTTC. Its translation: CATNPGGPGEQFF.

The J gene is TRBJ1-6, the V gene TRBV3-1, with D unresolved. V shed 4 bases and J shed 7 bases, with 20 bases lying between them. The germline V gene encodes CDR1 LGHDT and CDR2 YNNKEL (reference sequence). This CDR3 contains 17 residues. Here the CDR3 DNA reads TGTGCCAGCAGCCTCGTTTCGGGGAGGATGTTCAATTCACCCCTCCACTTT. Its translation is CASSLVSGRMFNSPLHF.

Only a few counts were recorded for this clonotype. The J gene is TRBJ2-7, the V gene TRBV12-5; D is uncertain. The CDR3 totals 11 residues. V was trimmed by 6 bases and J by 2 bases, leaving 5 bases between them. Germline values: CDR1 LGHNT, CDR2 FRNRAP. This chain's CDR3 is CASGKPYEQYF. The CDR3 DNA is TGTGCTAGTGGGAAGCCCTACGAGCAGTACTTC.

This chain joins TRBV6-1 and TRBJ2-7; 7 bases agree with TRBD2. The assigned J gene may be wrong: the sequence end matches TRBJ2-5 better. CDR3 length: 13 residues. The germline gives CDR1 MNHNS, CDR2 SASEGT. CDR3 protein: CASRLTSPETQYF. The DNA for the CDR3 is TGTGCCAGCAGGTTGACTAGCCCAGAGACCCAGTACTTC.

On this clonotype: One base away lies a much larger clone, so this may be a sequencing read error. This chain connects TRBV7-2 to TRBJ2-1; D may be TRBD1 (5 bases). Germline CDR1 and CDR2: SGHTA and FQGNSA. The CDR3 has 12 residues. For the CDR3, the DNA is TGTGCCGGCAGCCAGGGTGGGAATGAGCAGTTCTTC. This gives the protein CAGSQGGNEQFF.

This sequence joins TRBV28 and TRBJ2-1; no clear D gene. The CDR3 covers 14 residues. Trimming stripped 5 bases from V and 7 bases from J, with 15 bases between. Germline V lookup: CDR1 MDHEN, CDR2 SYDVKM. The CDR3 bases are TGTGCCAGCAGTGCCAGGAGCCCTTCGAATGAGCAGTTCTTC. Its translation: CASSARSPSNEQFF.

In this sample, this clonotype turned up a few times. The rearrangement uses TRBV4-3 and TRBJ2-1; possible D gene TRBD2, 6 bases. Between the trimmed V and J ends, which lost 0 bases and 3 bases, there was a span of 18 bases. Looked up from germline, CDR1 is LGHNA and CDR2 is YSLEER. CDR3 size: 18 residues. The CDR3 is CASSQDSSGLGGYNEQFF. The CDR3, as DNA: TGCGCCAGCAGCCAAGATTCCTCGGGGTTGGGGGGCTACAATGAGCAGTTCTTC.

This clonotype was seen only once. This rearrangement joins TRBV12-3 or TRBV12-4 to TRBJ2-5, with D tentatively TRBD1 (5 bases). Trimming removed 8 bases from V and 4 bases from J, with 11 bases in between. The CDR3 sequence is 12 residues long. The CDR3 protein is CASGHGLETQYF. In nucleotides, the CDR3 is TGTGCCAGCGGACACGGTTTAGAGACCCAGTACTTC.

This clonotype came up many times. V usage is TRBV28 and J usage is TRBJ2-5; a weak D match, TRBD2 (6 bases). The CDR3 is made up of 14 amino acids. The germline CDR1 and CDR2 sequences are MDHEN and SYDVKM. V was shortened by 5 bases and J by 3 bases, with 13 bases between the two germline ends. The CDR3 loop reads CASSIVGGKETQYF. The CDR3 nucleotides are TGTGCCAGCAGTATTGTGGGAGGTAAAGAGACCCAGTACTTC.

This clonotype was found many times. The chain links TRBV5-1 to TRBJ2-7, with D unresolved. Germline assignment: CDR1 SGHRS and CDR2 YFSETQ. Between the trimmed V and J ends, which lost 1 base and 4 bases, there was a span of 6 bases. The CDR3 loop spans 12 amino acids. The CDR3 is CASSLKDYEQYF. CDR3 coding DNA: TGCGCCAGCAGCTTGAAAGATTACGAGCAGTACTTC.